This entry describes one TCR beta chain. Sequencing used immunoSEQ multiplex PCR; TCRdb keeps in-frame clones, though not all of them. The profile shows around 60,000 clones, under 95% of them singletons. The sample originates from a study of cytomegalovirus exposure and HLA in healthy donors. This CDR3 has 17 residues. V shed 1 base and J shed 0 bases, with 17 bases lying between them. Germline assignment: CDR1 SGHRS and CDR2 YFSETQ. Sequencing was done on a sample of PBMCs. The rearrangement links TRBV5-1 to TRBJ2-7; a weak D match, TRBD1 (6 bases). The origin of this receptor is a woman aged 18-29 years in good health and CMV-seronegative. In DNA, the CDR3 is TGCGCCAGCAGCTTGTTGACGGACAGCGCTAGCTCCTACGAGCAGTACTTC. This gives the protein CASSLLTDSASSYEQYF.